These 10 T cell receptor beta chains originate from one sample sequenced in a study of HIV-infected patients and healthy controls. MiXCR, applied by TCRdb to the 5' RACE reads, yields one record per CDR3 protein. The sample carries 15,000 to 20,000 distinct CDR3 sequences, less than 20% recorded once. The sequencing input was CD8+ T cells from blood. The source of these receptors is a human donor in good health.

This clonotype was detected ten times or more. This sequence joins TRBV7-9 and TRBJ2-1; D is ambiguous. Trimming pared 2 bases from V and 9 bases from J, leaving 5 bases between. The CDR3 extends over 11 amino acids. Germline CDR1 reads SEHNR; CDR2 reads FQNEAQ (reference sequence). CDR3 in amino acids: CASSLSSEQFF. The CDR3 nucleotides read TGTGCCAGCAGCTTAAGTAGTGAGCAGTTCTTC. The variable domain in full, with the rest retrieved from reference TRBV7-9 and TRBJ2-1, is DTGVSQNPRHKITKRGQNVTFRCDPISEHNRLYWYRQTLGQGPEFLTYFQNEAQLEKSRLLSDRFSAERPKGSFSTLEIQRTEQGDSAMYLCASSLSSEQFFGPGTRLTVL.

This sequence joins TRBV12-3 or TRBV12-4 and TRBJ2-3, with TRBD1 as a possible D gene (5 bases). CDR3 length equals 16 residues. Trimming cost V 6 bases and J 0 bases, with 16 bases left between them. The CDR3: CASRLTADNSTDTQYF. Written as DNA, the CDR3 is TGTGCCAGCAGATTGACAGCTGATAATAGCACAGATACGCAGTATTTT.

In this sample, this clonotype turned up many times. The chain recombines TRBV7-6 with TRBJ2-3, with D perhaps being TRBD1 or TRBD2 (6 bases each). Germline V gene data show CDR1 as SGHVS and CDR2 as FNYEAQ. The CDR3 sequence is 13 residues long. The ends were cut back, 5 bases at V and 12 bases at J, with 18 bases in the middle. CDR3 loop: CASSEGTSGGQYF. CDR3 DNA sequence: TGTGCCAGCAGCGAAGGGACTTCCGGGGGCCAGTATTTT.

The table lists this clonotype with many counts. This chain uses TRBV4-3 with TRBJ2-1; the match to TRBD1 covers 7 bases. V was pared by 1 base and J by 4 bases, with 4 bases of the junction left unmatched. Per germline, CDR1 LGHNA and CDR2 YSLEER. CDR3 length equals 15 residues. The CDR3 reads CASSQATGEYNEQFF. The CDR3 DNA follows: TGCGCCAGCAGCCAAGCTACAGGGGAATACAATGAGCAGTTCTTC.

This clonotype was detected ten times or more. This chain joins TRBV14 and TRBJ1-2; TRBD1 is a possible D gene (5 bases). Trimming cost V 4 bases and J 4 bases, with 16 bases left between them. Per the germline V gene, CDR1 is SGHDN and CDR2 is FVKESK. The CDR3 sequence is 15 residues long. The CDR3 DNA sequence: TGTGCCAGCAGCCGTGGTAGGGGCGATCCCTATGGCTACACCTTC. It specifies CASSRGRGDPYGYTF.

The chain carries TRBV12-3 or TRBV12-4 and TRBJ1-1; TRBD1 matches at 7 bases. CDR3 length equals 14 residues. V shed 5 bases, J shed 4 bases, and the junction held 7 bases outside the gene matches. The CDR3 DNA reads TGTGCCAGCAGTACTCAGACAGGGCCCACTGAAGCTTTCTTT. Its protein is CASSTQTGPTEAFF.

This chain links TRBV9 with TRBJ2-1; 9 nucleotides line up with TRBD2. Per the germline V gene, CDR1 is SGDLS and CDR2 is YYNGEE. V lost 2 bases, J lost 8 bases, and 14 bases stayed unmatched. There are 17 residues in the CDR3. The CDR3 reads CASSVGGGTSRSDEQFF. CDR3 sequence (DNA): TGTGCCAGCAGCGTTGGTGGGGGGACTAGCAGGTCAGATGAGCAGTTCTTC.

This clonotype was seen repeatedly, ten times or more. The chain links TRBV9 to TRBJ2-3; D might be TRBD1 (5 bases). The CDR3 covers 16 residues. Germline values: CDR1 SGDLS, CDR2 YYNGEE. V shed 0 bases and J shed 0 bases, with 11 bases lying between them. The CDR3 sequence is CASSVVTDGSTDTQYF. The CDR3 DNA is TGTGCCAGCAGCGTAGTGACAGACGGTAGCACAGATACGCAGTATTTT. Full variable domain (rest looked up from reference TRBV9 and TRBJ2-3): DSGVTQTPKHLITATGQRVTLRCSPRSGDLSVYWYQQSLDQGLQFLIQYYNGEERAKGNILERFSAQQFPDLHSELNLSSLELGDSALYFCASSVVTDGSTDTQYFGPGTRLTVL.

This clonotype was detected many times. The chain combines TRBV14 with TRBJ1-1; the match to TRBD1 covers 7 bases. CDR1 and CDR2 from the germline V gene are SGHDN and FVKESK. J lost 8 bases, V lost 1 base, and 4 bases had no gene match. The CDR3 runs to 13 residues. CDR3 amino acids: CASSQGQGIEAFF. The CDR3, as DNA: TGTGCCAGCAGCCAAGGACAGGGTATAGAAGCTTTCTTT.

In this sample, this clonotype turned up many times. The gene calls are TRBV7-6 and TRBJ1-1; D may be TRBD1 (6 bases). Trimming shortened V by 5 bases and J by 1 base, and 11 bases separated the two germline ends. CDR1 and CDR2 from the germline V gene are SGHVS and FNYEAQ. The CDR3 extends over 14 amino acids. The CDR3 bases are TGTGCCAGCAGCCGGGGGGCGGCGAACACTGAAGCTTTCTTT. Residues: CASSRGAANTEAFF. The full variable domain, its missing parts supplied by reference TRBV7-6 and TRBJ1-1, is GAGVSQSPRYKVTKRGQDVALRCDPISGHVSLYWYRQALGQGPEFLTYFNYEAQQDKSGLPNDRFSAERPEGSISTLTIQRTEQRDSAMYRCASSRGAANTEAFFGQGTRLTVV.